This T cell receptor (beta chain) comes out of a study of shared clonotypes between healthy human individuals. Terminally differentiated effector memory CD45RA+ cells were excluded from the naive CD8 cells, which were CD45RO-negative and positively selected for CCR7. V was pared by 5 bases and J by 0 bases, with 13 bases between. The CDR3 length is 14 residues. Germline V lookup: CDR1 SQVTM, CDR2 ANQGSEA. Generated by immunoSEQ multiplex PCR, the TCRdb table keeps only in-frame clones and is missing some. The profile shows some 740,000 clones, over 90% of them singletons. Material for sequencing was naive CD8+ T cells sorted from blood. The chain couples TRBV29-1 to TRBJ1-1; weak D call: TRBD1 (6 bases). The receptor comes from a young man in good health. Here the CDR3 DNA reads TGCAGCGTTATGGGACAACTCATGAACACTGAAGCTTTCTTT. Protein: CSVMGQLMNTEAFF.